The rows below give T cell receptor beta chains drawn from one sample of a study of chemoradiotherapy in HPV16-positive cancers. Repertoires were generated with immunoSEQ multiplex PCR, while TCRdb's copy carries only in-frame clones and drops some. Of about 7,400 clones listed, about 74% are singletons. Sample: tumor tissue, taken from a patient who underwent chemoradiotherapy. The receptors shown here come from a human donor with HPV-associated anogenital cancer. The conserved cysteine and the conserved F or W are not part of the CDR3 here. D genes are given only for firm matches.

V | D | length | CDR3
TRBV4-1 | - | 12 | ASSQGVTYNEQF
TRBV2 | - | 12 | ASLGSVSTDTQY
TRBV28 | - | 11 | ASSGPGPIGYT
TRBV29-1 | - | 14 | SVVMGLGNRVDEQY
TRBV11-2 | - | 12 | ASSLVTQTGELF
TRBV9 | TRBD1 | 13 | ASSGGQRSSYEQY
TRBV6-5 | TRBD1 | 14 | ASSYSRGSGANVLT
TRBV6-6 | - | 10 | ASSYPGAGYT
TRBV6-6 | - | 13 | ASSYSSLGGEGYT
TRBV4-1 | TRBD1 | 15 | ASSPTWTGGPNQPQH
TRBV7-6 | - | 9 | ASSSWEKLF
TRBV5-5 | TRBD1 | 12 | ASNPGTAGEKLF
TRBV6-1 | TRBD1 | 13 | ASSELGTVYYGYT
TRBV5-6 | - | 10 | ASSSTGDGYT
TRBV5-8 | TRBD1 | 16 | ASSSGTGGFSSYNEQF
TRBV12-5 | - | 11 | ASGSLANEKLF
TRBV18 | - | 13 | ASSPTRGRADTQY
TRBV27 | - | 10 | ASSFSGYEQY
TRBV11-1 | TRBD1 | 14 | ASSLVGTGLTDTQY
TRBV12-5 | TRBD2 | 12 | ASGPSGGKETQY
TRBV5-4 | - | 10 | ASTATGAEQY
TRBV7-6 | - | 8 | ASSLYGYT
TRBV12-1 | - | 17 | ASRLGPAGSSSYNSPLH
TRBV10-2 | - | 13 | ATWPELLSGNTIY
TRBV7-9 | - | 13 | ASSLDVAPSNEQF
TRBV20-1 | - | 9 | SATPRGEAF
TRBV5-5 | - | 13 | ASSLQEPNNSPLH
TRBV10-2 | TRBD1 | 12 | ASRAGTGGDEQF